These T cell receptor beta chains were read from a single sample in a study of blood T cell repertoires in COVID-19. Sequencing used immunoSEQ multiplex PCR; TCRdb keeps in-frame clones, though not all of them. This table holds some 300,000 clones, nearly 90% found once. The sample comprised PBMCs or T cells enriched from blood (not recorded which). These receptors originate from a woman aged 30 to 39 who had recovered from COVID-19. The CDR3 runs from the conserved cysteine through the conserved F or W. D genes are given only for firm matches. For some rows the clone size is stated as once, few or many, or as a class when expanded; others skip it.

CDR3nt	CDR3aa	abundance	d_gene	len	v_gene	j_gene
TGCGCCAGCAGCCCCCGGGGTCTTTTCTACAATGAGCAGTTCTTC	CASSPRGLFYNEQFF	once	NA	15	TRBV5-1	TRBJ2-1
TGTGCCAGCAGCGACAATCCTGCCACGGGGGGTACGAACACTGAAGCTTTCTTT	CASSDNPATGGTNTEAFF	NA	NA	18	TRBV9	TRBJ1-1
TGTGCCAGCAGCTACCCGGGACTACCAATCAACACTGAAGCTTTCTTT	CASSYPGLPINTEAFF	once	NA	16	TRBV5-4	TRBJ1-1
TGTGCCAGCAGCAAATGGACTAGCGGGGTAACGCAAGAGACCCAGTACTTC	CASSKWTSGVTQETQYF	NA	TRBD2	17	TRBV7-2	TRBJ2-5
TGTGCCAGCAGCCAAGAAACAGGGGCCCTTACCTACGAGCAGTACTTC	CASSQETGALTYEQYF	NA	TRBD1	16	TRBV7-6	TRBJ2-7
TGCGCCAGCAGCCAAGCGGACAGGGATAATGAAAAACTGTTTTTT	CASSQADRDNEKLFF	NA	TRBD1	15	TRBV4-3	TRBJ1-4
TGTGCCTCCTTGCAGGGGGAAATGGGGGCTGAAGCTTTCTTT	CASLQGEMGAEAFF	NA	TRBD1	14	TRBV30	TRBJ1-1
TGTGCCAGCAGTCCCATCCGAATGGGACAGGGGGCCTACGAGCAGTACTTC	CASSPIRMGQGAYEQYF	NA	TRBD1	17	TRBV27	TRBJ2-7
TGTGCCAGCAGCCGACGTTCTCGAATTTTAGCGGGGAGAGATGACCACGCGAACACCGGGGAGCTGTTTTTT	CASSRRSRILAGRDDHANTGELFF	NA	TRBD2	24	TRBV7-8	TRBJ2-2
TGTGCCAGCAGTCTCAGTGTAAACGACAGGGGGACTAATGAAAAACTGTTTTTT	CASSLSVNDRGTNEKLFF	NA	TRBD1	18	TRBV28	TRBJ1-4
TGTGCCAGCTCACCCTGGGCAGGGGAAGAGTATGGCTACACCTTC	CASSPWAGEEYGYTF	NA	NA	15	TRBV18	TRBJ1-2
TGTGCCAGCAGTTTACAGGGGGCCGACGAGCAGTACTTC	CASSLQGADEQYF	NA	TRBD1	13	TRBV27	TRBJ2-7
TGTGCCAGTAGTGGGGGCGGGAGCCTCTACGAGCAGTACTTC	CASSGGGSLYEQYF	NA	NA	14	TRBV19	TRBJ2-7
TGTGCCAGTAGTTCCCCCCCAGGCACTGAAGCTTTCTTT	CASSSPPGTEAFF	NA	NA	13	TRBV19	TRBJ1-1
TGTGCCAGCAGTTTACCGGGACAGGGTGCGAATGAGCAGTTCTTC	CASSLPGQGANEQFF	NA	TRBD1	15	TRBV27	TRBJ2-1
TGTGCCAGTACTTCCGGGGGGAGGAATCAGCCCCAGCATTTT	CASTSGGRNQPQHF	NA	NA	14	TRBV19	TRBJ1-5
TGTGCCAGCAGTTTATCAAGGGGGCGTGTGGAAGCTTTCTTT	CASSLSRGRVEAFF	NA	TRBD1	14	TRBV27	TRBJ1-1
TGTGCCAGCAGCCAAGGTCTAGCGGACCTTACCTACGAGCAGTACTTC	CASSQGLADLTYEQYF	NA	TRBD2	16	TRBV4-2	TRBJ2-7
TGTGCCAGCAGTTGGGACAGGCTGGGTCGCACTGAAGCTTTCTTT	CASSWDRLGRTEAFF	NA	TRBD1	15	TRBV28	TRBJ1-1
TGTGCCAGCAGCGATTCAGTGAACTATGGCTACACCTTC	CASSDSVNYGYTF	NA	NA	13	TRBV6-5	TRBJ1-2
TGTGCCAGCAGCTTAACGGGAGGGTACAATGAGCAGTTCTTC	CASSLTGGYNEQFF	NA	TRBD2	14	TRBV7-3	TRBJ2-1
TGTGCCAGCAGCCGGGGGGGGTTCCCTGATTATGGCTACACCTTC	CASSRGGFPDYGYTF	NA	NA	15	TRBV5-8	TRBJ1-2
TGTGCCAGCAGCGTCTCGGGACACGTGAACACTGAAGCTTTCTTT	CASSVSGHVNTEAFF	NA	NA	15	TRBV9	TRBJ1-1
TGTGCCAGCAGCGATAGAGGGTTTGGCTACACCTTC	CASSDRGFGYTF	NA	NA	12	TRBV3-1/TRBV3-2	TRBJ1-2
TGCGCCAGCAGTCGCCTCCGGACAGGGGCAGGAAACACCATATATTTT	CASSRLRTGAGNTIYF	NA	TRBD1	16	TRBV4-1	TRBJ1-3
TGTGCCAGTGGGGACAGGGTAGCTTTCTTT	CASGDRVAFF	NA	TRBD1	10	TRBV6-5	TRBJ1-1
TGCAGCGTTGTGTCCGGGAACACCGGGGAGCTGTTTTTT	CSVVSGNTGELFF	NA	NA	13	TRBV29-1	TRBJ2-2
TGTGCCAGCAGCTTGGCTCCCTATGGCTACACCTTC	CASSLAPYGYTF	once	NA	12	TRBV5-8	TRBJ1-2
TGCGCCAGCAGCCAAGGTCGGCAGGGGGCTTGGAGCAATCAGCCCCAGCATTTT	CASSQGRQGAWSNQPQHF	NA	TRBD1	18	TRBV4-1	TRBJ1-5
TGTGCTAGCAGCTTAGCGGAGGGGGAAAAACTGTTTTTT	CASSLAEGEKLFF	NA	NA	13	TRBV7-7	TRBJ1-4
TGCGCCAGCAGCCTGGCTTTAGGTCGGTCTAACAGTCCCTACGAGCAGTACTTC	CASSLALGRSNSPYEQYF	NA	NA	18	TRBV4-1	TRBJ2-7
TGTGCCAGCAGCTTAGTAGCGGGAGGCGGGGAGCTGTTTTTT	CASSLVAGGGELFF	NA	TRBD2	14	TRBV7-3	TRBJ2-2
TGTGCCAGCAGCCATGCAGGGGGTGAGCAGTTCTTC	CASSHAGGEQFF	NA	TRBD1	12	TRBV13	TRBJ2-1
TGTGCCAGCAGTTACGTATCGCCAGGGCTCTCTGGAAACACCATATATTTT	CASSYVSPGLSGNTIYF	NA	NA	17	TRBV6-2/TRBV6-3	TRBJ1-3
TGTGCCAGCAGCCTTATGTCTAGCGGGAAAGAGACCCAGTACTTC	CASSLMSSGKETQYF	NA	TRBD2	15	TRBV7-8	TRBJ2-5
TGTGCCAGCAGCCAATACGGGGGAGCGGGCTATGGCTACACCTTC	CASSQYGGAGYGYTF	NA	NA	15	TRBV3-1/TRBV3-2	TRBJ1-2
TGTGCCAGCAGCCAAAACAGGGGGCAACAGAACACTGAAGCTTTCTTT	CASSQNRGQQNTEAFF	NA	TRBD1	16	TRBV6-2/TRBV6-3	TRBJ1-1
TGTGCCAGCAGCGGACAGGTGACTGCCTACGAGCAGTACTTC	CASSGQVTAYEQYF	NA	NA	14	TRBV21-1	TRBJ2-7
TGTGCCAGTAGTTCCCCCGTAGCCGTCTCTACTGAAGCTTTCTTT	CASSSPVAVSTEAFF	many	NA	15	TRBV19	TRBJ1-1
TGTGCCAGCAGCTTGCAGGGGGTTAGGAACACTGAAGCTTTCTTT	CASSLQGVRNTEAFF	NA	TRBD1	15	TRBV5-6	TRBJ1-1
TGTGCCAGTAGTATAGATTTGACAGTCCTAAACACTGAAGCTTTCTTT	CASSIDLTVLNTEAFF	NA	NA	16	TRBV19	TRBJ1-1